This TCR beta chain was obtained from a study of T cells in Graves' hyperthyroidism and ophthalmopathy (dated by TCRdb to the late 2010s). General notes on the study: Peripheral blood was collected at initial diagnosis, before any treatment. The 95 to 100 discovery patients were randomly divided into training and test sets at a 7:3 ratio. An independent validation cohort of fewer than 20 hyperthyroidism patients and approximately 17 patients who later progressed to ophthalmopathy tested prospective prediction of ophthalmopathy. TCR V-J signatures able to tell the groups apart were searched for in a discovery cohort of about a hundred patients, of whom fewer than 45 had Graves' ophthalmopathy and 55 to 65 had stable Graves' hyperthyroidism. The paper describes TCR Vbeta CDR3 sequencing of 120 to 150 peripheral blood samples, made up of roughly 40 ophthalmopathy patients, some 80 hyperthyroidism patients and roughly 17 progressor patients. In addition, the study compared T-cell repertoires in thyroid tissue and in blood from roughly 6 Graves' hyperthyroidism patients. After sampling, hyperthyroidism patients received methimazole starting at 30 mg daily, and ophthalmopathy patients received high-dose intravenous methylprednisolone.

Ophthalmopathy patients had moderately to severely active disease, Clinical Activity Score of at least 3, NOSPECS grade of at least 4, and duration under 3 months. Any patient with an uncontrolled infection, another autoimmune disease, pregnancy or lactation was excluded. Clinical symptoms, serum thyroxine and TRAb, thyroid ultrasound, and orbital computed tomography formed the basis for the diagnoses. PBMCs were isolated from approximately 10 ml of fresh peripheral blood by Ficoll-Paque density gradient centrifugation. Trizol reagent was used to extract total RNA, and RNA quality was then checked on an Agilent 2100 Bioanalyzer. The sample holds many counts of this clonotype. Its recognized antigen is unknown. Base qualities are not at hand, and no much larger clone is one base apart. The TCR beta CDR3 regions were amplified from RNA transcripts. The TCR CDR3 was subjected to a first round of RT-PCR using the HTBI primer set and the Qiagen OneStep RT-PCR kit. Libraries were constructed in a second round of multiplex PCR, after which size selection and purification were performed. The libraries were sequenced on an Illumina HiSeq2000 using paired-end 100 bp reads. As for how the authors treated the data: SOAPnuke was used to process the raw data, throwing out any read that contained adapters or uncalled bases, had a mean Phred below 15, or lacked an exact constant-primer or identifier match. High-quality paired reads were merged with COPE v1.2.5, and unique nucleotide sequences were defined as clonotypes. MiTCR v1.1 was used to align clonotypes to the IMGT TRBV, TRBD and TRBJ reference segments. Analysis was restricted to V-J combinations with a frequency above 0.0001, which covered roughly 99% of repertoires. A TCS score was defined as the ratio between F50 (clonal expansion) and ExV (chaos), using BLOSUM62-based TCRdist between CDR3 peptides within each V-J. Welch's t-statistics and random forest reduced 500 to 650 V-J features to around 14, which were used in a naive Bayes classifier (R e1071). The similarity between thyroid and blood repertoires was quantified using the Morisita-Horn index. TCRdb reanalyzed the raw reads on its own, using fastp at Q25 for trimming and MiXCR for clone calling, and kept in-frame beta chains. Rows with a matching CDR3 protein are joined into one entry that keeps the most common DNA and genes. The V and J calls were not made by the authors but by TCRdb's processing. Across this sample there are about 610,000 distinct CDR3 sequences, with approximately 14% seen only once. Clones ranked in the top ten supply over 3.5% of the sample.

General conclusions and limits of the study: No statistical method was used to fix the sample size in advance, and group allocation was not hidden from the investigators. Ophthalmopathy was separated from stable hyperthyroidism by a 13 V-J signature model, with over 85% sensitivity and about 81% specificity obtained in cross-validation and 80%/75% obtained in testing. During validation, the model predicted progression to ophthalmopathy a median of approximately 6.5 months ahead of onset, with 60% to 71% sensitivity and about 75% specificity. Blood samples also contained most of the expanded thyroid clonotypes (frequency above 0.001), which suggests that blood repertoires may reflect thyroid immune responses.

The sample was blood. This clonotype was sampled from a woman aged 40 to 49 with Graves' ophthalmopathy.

The DNA sequence reads TGTGCCAGCAGCTCAACTACGCTCTCCTACGAGCAGTACTTC. Its amino acids are CASSSTTLSYEQYF. The rearranged chain carries TRBV7-8 and TRBJ2-7; the D gene assignment is ambiguous. The CDR3 spans 14 residues, from the cysteine through the phenylalanine. Only CDR3 DNA is held: 42 bases, read in frame from base 1. CDR1 and CDR2 are read off the germline V gene as SGHVS and FQNEAQ. The germline ends are 10 bases apart after V is trimmed by 4 bases and J by 0 bases.